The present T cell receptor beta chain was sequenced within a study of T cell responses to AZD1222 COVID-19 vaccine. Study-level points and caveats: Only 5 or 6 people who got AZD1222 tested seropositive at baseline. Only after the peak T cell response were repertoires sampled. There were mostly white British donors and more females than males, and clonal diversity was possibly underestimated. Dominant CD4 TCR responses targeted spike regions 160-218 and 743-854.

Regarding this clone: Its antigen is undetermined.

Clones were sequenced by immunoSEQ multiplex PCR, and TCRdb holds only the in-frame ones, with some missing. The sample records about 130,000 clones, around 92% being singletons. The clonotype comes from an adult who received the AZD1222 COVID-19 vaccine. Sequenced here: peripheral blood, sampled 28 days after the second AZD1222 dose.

The CDR3 loop reads CASSSGATMETQYF. CDR3 nucleotide sequence: TGTGCCAGCAGTTCAGGGGCGACTATGGAGACCCAGTACTTC. The chain joins TRBV6-5 to TRBJ2-5; weak D call: TRBD1 (6 bases). Trimming shortened V by 4 bases and J by 5 bases, and 14 bases separated the two germline ends. This CDR3 is built from 14 residues. Per germline, CDR1 MNHEY and CDR2 SVGAGI.